The clone carrying this T cell receptor (beta chain) has just a few counts. Its target is unknown. TCRdb passed the 5' RACE reads through MiXCR, listing each CDR3 protein once. The data hold hundreds of thousands of distinct CDR3 sequences, with 20% to 25% observed a single time. These data come from a study of T-cell memory formation after mild COVID-19. Study information: Most TCR clusters belonged to a single donor.

Regarding the study as a whole: Most CD4+ clones that shrank were in CM and EM, while CD8+ ones turned up in EMRA.

The V and J ends lost 4 bases and 3 bases respectively, with 15 bases between them. Germline values: CDR1 SNHLY, CDR2 FYNNEI. The CDR3 spans 15 residues. The chain is built from TRBV2 and TRBJ1-1, with a tentative D call TRBD1 (6 bases). The material sequenced was PBMCs or a T cell subset sorted from them (not recorded which). The TCR was taken from an adult woman who had mild COVID-19 (a few samples of this study predate the infection). Cell type and time point are not known. The CDR3 sequence is CASSGPGVGDTEAFF. The CDR3, as DNA: TGTGCCAGCAGTGGCCCAGGGGTTGGGGACACTGAAGCTTTCTTT.